Each of the 26 T cell receptor beta chains below was sequenced from the same sample in a study of blood T cell dynamics during melanoma immunotherapy. This sample's time point: week 3, after first cycle of checkpoint inhibitor. TCRdb keeps only in-frame clones here, not all; method: immunoSEQ multiplex PCR. The repertoire includes fewer than 30,000 clones, around 80% of them detected once, and about a tenth sits in the top ten. The source was blood, collected from a patient treated with checkpoint blockade. These receptors all stem from a human donor with melanoma.

The V and J genes are TRBV27 and TRBJ1-5, with D perhaps matching TRBD1 (6 bases). Germline V CDR1 and CDR2: MNHEY, SMNVEV (reference sequence). V was trimmed by 5 bases and J by 6 bases, leaving 20 bases between them. The CDR3 extends over 16 amino acids. Here the CDR3 DNA reads TGTGCCAGCAGTCCCTACCTGACAGGTCGAGGTCAGCCCCAGCATTTT. This translates into CASSPYLTGRGQPQHF.

This chain connects TRBV5-1 to TRBJ2-3, with unresolved D. Germline CDR1 and CDR2: SGHRS and YFSETQ. The ends were cut back, 4 bases at V and 4 bases at J, with 13 bases in the middle. The CDR3 spans 14 residues. The CDR3 protein is CASSGSSTADTQYF. As DNA, the CDR3 is TGCGCCAGCAGCGGTTCCAGTACCGCAGATACGCAGTATTTT. The full variable domain, with the rest looked up from reference TRBV5-1 and TRBJ2-3, is KAGVTQTPRYLIKTRGQQVTLSCSPISGHRSVSWYQQTPGQGLQFLFEYFSETQRNKGNFPGRFSGRQFSNSRSEMNVSTLELGDSALYLCASSGSSTADTQYFGPGTRLTVL.

The chain employs TRBV7-9 and TRBJ2-5, with D tentatively TRBD1 or TRBD2 (6 bases each). There are 16 residues in the CDR3. Germline V gives CDR1 SEHNR, CDR2 FQNEAQ (reference sequence). V was pared by 1 base and J by 3 bases, with 15 bases between. CDR3 region: CASSLGFRGEKETQYF. CDR3 nucleotides: TGTGCCAGCAGCTTAGGCTTTAGGGGGGAAAAAGAGACCCAGTACTTC.

The CDR3 sequence is CASSIVGGATEAFF. The CDR3 nucleotides read TGTGCCAGTAGTATAGTTGGGGGGGCGACTGAAGCTTTCTTT. This chain links TRBV19 with TRBJ1-1; D is possibly TRBD1 (6 bases). The CDR3 length is 14 residues. Germline V gene lookup returns CDR1 LNHDA and CDR2 SQIVND (reference sequence). Deletions cut 1 base from V and 5 bases from J, with 11 bases between.

V usage is TRBV7-2 and J usage is TRBJ1-5; D is undetermined. The germline V gene has CDR1 SGHTA and CDR2 FQGNSA. Trimming took 1 base from V and 7 from J, leaving 17 bases between them. The CDR3 runs 16 residues. The CDR3 here is CASSLEARWLGQPQHF. CDR3 nucleotides: TGTGCCAGCAGCTTAGAGGCTCGGTGGTTGGGGCAGCCCCAGCATTTT.

The J gene is TRBJ1-2, the V gene TRBV28; TRBD1 matches at 9 bases. Germline CDR1 MDHEN, CDR2 SYDVKM. V shed 4 bases and J 6 bases; nucleotides not matched to a gene: 12. There are 16 residues in the CDR3. The chain's CDR3 is CASSSGTGKLSHGYTF. CDR3 bases: TGTGCCAGCAGTTCCGGGACAGGGAAGTTGAGTCATGGCTACACCTTC.

The rearrangement uses TRBV11-2 and TRBJ2-5; D might be TRBD2 (6 bases). Germline V gives CDR1 SGHAT, CDR2 FQNNGV. V lost 5 bases to trimming and J lost 0 bases, with 13 bases between them. This CDR3 comprises 15 residues. CDR3 in DNA: TGTGCCAGCAGCCCTGAGAGCGGGTACCAAGAGACCCAGTACTTC. The encoded protein is CASSPESGYQETQYF.

J is TRBJ1-3 and V is TRBV11-2; the D gene is possibly TRBD1 (6 bases). V was pared by 1 base and J by 1 base, with 14 bases between. Germline assignment: CDR1 SGHAT and CDR2 FQNNGV. This CDR3 is 17 amino acids long. The CDR3 loop is CASSLVPPQGSGNTIYF. The CDR3 region has the DNA TGTGCCAGCAGCTTAGTCCCCCCACAGGGATCTGGAAACACCATATATTTT. Full variable domain (remainder filled in from reference TRBV11-2 and TRBJ1-3): EAGVAQSPRYKIIEKRQSVAFWCNPISGHATLYWYQQILGQGPKLLIQFQNNGVVDDSQLPKDRFSAERLKGVDSTLKIQPAKLEDSAVYLCASSLVPPQGSGNTIYFGEGSWLTVV.

This rearrangement joins TRBV4-2 to TRBJ2-7, with 7 positions matching TRBD2. After removal of 0 bases from V and 4 bases from J, the junction contained 6 bases not matched to a gene. The CDR3 runs to 15 residues. Germline CDR1 and CDR2: LGHNA and YNFKEQ. CDR3: CASSQDTGGGYEQYF. CDR3 DNA: TGTGCCAGCAGCCAAGATACCGGGGGAGGGTACGAGCAGTACTTC.

The chain employs TRBV11-2 and TRBJ1-3, with 8 bases lining up with TRBD1. The V segment lost 5 bases and the J segment 0 bases; nucleotides outside the gene matches: 15. There are 19 residues in the CDR3. CDR1 and CDR2 (germline): SGHAT, FQNNGV. CDR3 residues: CASSLRPPPGTGSGNTIYF. The CDR3 DNA reads as TGTGCCAGCAGCCTTAGGCCCCCCCCCGGGACAGGCTCTGGAAACACCATATATTTT.

This clone was counted between two and nine times. The chain links TRBV5-1 to TRBJ2-1; 9 nucleotides align to TRBD2. The CDR3 consists of 15 residues. V lost 2 bases, J lost 6 bases, and 6 bases stayed unmatched. The germline CDR1 and CDR2 sequences are SGHRS and YFSETQ. CDR3 coding DNA: TGCGCCAGCAGCTTAGTCGCGGGAGGGCCCAATGAGCAGTTCTTC. Its protein is CASSLVAGGPNEQFF.

This chain links TRBV5-1 with TRBJ2-5, with D perhaps matching TRBD1 (6 bases). Germline V gene data show CDR1 as SGHRS and CDR2 as YFSETQ. There are 13 residues in the CDR3. Trimming stripped 4 bases from V and 1 base from J, with 8 bases between. The DNA for the CDR3 is TGCGCCAGCAGCCTAGGGGGCCAAGAGACCCAGTACTTC. Translating it yields CASSLGGQETQYF.

The rearrangement joins TRBV19 to TRBJ2-3; perhaps TRBD2 as D (5 bases). Trimming stripped 7 bases from V and 2 bases from J, with 16 bases between. The CDR3 loop spans 15 amino acids. CDR1 LNHDA and CDR2 SQIVND come from the germline V gene (reference sequence). The CDR3 loop reads CASKALAWDTDTQYF. In DNA form, the CDR3 reads TGTGCCAGTAAGGCGCTAGCTTGGGACACAGATACGCAGTATTTT.

V and J are TRBV6-1 and TRBJ2-3; the D gene is possibly TRBD1 (5 bases). Germline V gene lookup returns CDR1 MNHNS and CDR2 SASEGT. The V gene lost 2 bases and the J gene lost 2 bases, with 11 bases spanning the gap. CDR3 size: 15 residues. The CDR3 region is CASSESDSYTDTQYF. The CDR3 nucleotides read TGTGCCAGCAGTGAAAGTGACAGCTACACAGATACGCAGTATTTT.

The rearrangement joins TRBV5-1 to TRBJ1-1; D is undetermined. The CDR3 runs 15 residues. V was cut by 0 bases and J by 6 bases, with 15 bases left in between. Germline CDR1 is SGHRS and CDR2 is YFSETQ. CDR3 region: CASSLGTVNGAEAFF. The CDR3 DNA reads as TGCGCCAGCAGCTTGGGGACGGTCAATGGAGCTGAAGCTTTCTTT. The entire variable domain, with the rest obtained from reference TRBV5-1 and TRBJ1-1, is as follows: KAGVTQTPRYLIKTRGQQVTLSCSPISGHRSVSWYQQTPGQGLQFLFEYFSETQRNKGNFPGRFSGRQFSNSRSEMNVSTLELGDSALYLCASSLGTVNGAEAFFGQGTRLTVV.

This clone was picked up a small number of times. The chain combines TRBV16 with TRBJ1-2, with D tentatively TRBD1 (6 bases). Trimming pared 2 bases from V and 6 bases from J, leaving 7 bases between. The germline V gene encodes CDR1 KGHSY and CDR2 FQNENV. The CDR3 extends over 12 amino acids. The CDR3 sequence is CASSQNRDGYTF. The CDR3 nucleotides are TGTGCCAGCAGCCAAAACAGGGATGGCTACACCTTC. Using reference TRBV16 and TRBJ1-2 for the parts outside the CDR3, the full variable domain is GEEVAQTPKHLVRGEGQKAKLYCAPIKGHSYVFWYQQVLKNEFKFLISFQNENVFDETGMPKERFSAKCLPNSPCSLEIQATKLEDSAVYFCASSQNRDGYTFGSGTRLTVV.

In its sample, this clone was seen once. The chain employs TRBV6-5 and TRBJ2-3; tentative D call: TRBD1 (6 bases). Trimming cost V 4 bases and J 6 bases, with 20 bases left between them. This CDR3 region has 16 residues. From germline, CDR1 is MNHEY and CDR2 SVGAGI. CDR3 DNA sequence: TGTGCCAGCAGTTCGGACAGCAATTTATACTCGGATACGCAGTATTTT. It codes for CASSSDSNLYSDTQYF.

This chain uses TRBV19 with TRBJ1-2; D is unclear. This CDR3 contains 15 residues. The germline gives CDR1 LNHDA, CDR2 SQIVND (reference sequence). Trimming took 4 bases from V and 4 from J, leaving 16 bases between them. CDR3 sequence: CASSSAADLLYGYTF. The DNA of the CDR3 is TGTGCCAGTAGTAGCGCGGCAGACCTTCTCTATGGCTACACCTTC.

The chain employs TRBV10-3 and TRBJ2-4; D possibly matches TRBD1 or TRBD2 (5 bases each). This CDR3 spans 20 amino acids. Germline V CDR1 and CDR2: ENHRY, SYGVKD. V dropped 2 bases and J dropped 6 bases, with 29 bases sitting between them. The CDR3 is CAISEVRGEGHRQWLNIQYF. The DNA of the CDR3 is TGTGCCATCAGTGAGGTGAGGGGAGAGGGGCACCGCCAATGGCTAAACATTCAGTACTTC.

This clone was seen a handful of times. Sequence at one end of the junction differs from germline and may be a read error. The chain links TRBV19 to TRBJ1-1; D ambiguous. The CDR3 totals 14 residues. Germline V lookup: CDR1 LNHDA, CDR2 SQIVND (reference sequence). The CDR3 loop is CASSLEASNTEAFF. For the CDR3, the DNA is TGTGCCAGTAGTTTAGAGGCGTCGAACACTGAAGCTTTCTTT.

The chain carries TRBV19 and TRBJ1-1; weak D call: TRBD1 (5 bases). V lost 6 bases and J 0 bases, leaving 14 bases between the germline ends. This CDR3 is built from 15 residues. The germline V gene has CDR1 LNHDA and CDR2 SQIVND (reference sequence). CDR3 residues: CASRNYPRVNTEAFF. The CDR3 DNA is TGTGCCAGTAGAAACTATCCCAGGGTGAACACTGAAGCTTTCTTT.

The chain uses TRBV6-1 and TRBJ2-7; 9 bases map to TRBD2. Germline CDR1 reads MNHNS; CDR2 reads SASEGT. CDR3 length equals 15 residues. Trimming took 6 bases from V and 3 from J; bases not matched to a gene: 9. In DNA form, the CDR3 reads TGTGCCAGCAGGGGTTTAGCGGGAGATATCTACGAGCAGTACTTC. Translated: CASRGLAGDIYEQYF.

This chain uses TRBV28 with TRBJ2-7, with TRBD1 matching 10 bases. Germline V CDR1 and CDR2: MDHEN, SYDVKM. There are 17 residues in the CDR3. The V gene end was trimmed by 5 bases and the J gene end by 2 bases; junction bases not matched to a gene: 12. CDR3 DNA: TGTGCCAGCAGTCCCTCCGGGACAGGGGCCCACCCCTACGAGCAGTACTTC. Its translation is CASSPSGTGAHPYEQYF.

The chain is built from TRBV28 and TRBJ2-2, with D perhaps TRBD1 (5 bases). CDR1 is MDHEN and CDR2 is SYDVKM in the germline V gene. V was pared by 3 bases and J by 2 bases, with 10 bases between. CDR3 length: 15 residues. In nucleotides, the CDR3 is TGTGCCAGCAGTTTCAGACAGCCTAACACCGGGGAGCTGTTTTTT. Residues: CASSFRQPNTGELFF.

The J gene is TRBJ2-3, the V gene TRBV2, with D possibly being TRBD1 or TRBD2 (5 bases each). This CDR3 spans 17 amino acids. Trimming shortened V by 7 bases and J by 0 bases, and 20 bases separated the two germline ends. Germline V CDR1 and CDR2: SNHLY, FYNNEI. CDR3 DNA sequence: TGTGCCAGCATCCGACTCGGGGACCCAGCTAGCACAGATACGCAGTATTTT. Protein: CASIRLGDPASTDTQYF.

This chain uses TRBV2 with TRBJ2-7; unclear D gene. Germline CDR1 is SNHLY and CDR2 is FYNNEI. This CDR3 spans 11 amino acids. Deletions cut 7 bases from V and 7 bases from J, with 11 bases between. DNA for the CDR3: TGTGCCAGCAAAAGTGATACAGAGCAGTACTTC. Translated, it gives CASKSDTEQYF.